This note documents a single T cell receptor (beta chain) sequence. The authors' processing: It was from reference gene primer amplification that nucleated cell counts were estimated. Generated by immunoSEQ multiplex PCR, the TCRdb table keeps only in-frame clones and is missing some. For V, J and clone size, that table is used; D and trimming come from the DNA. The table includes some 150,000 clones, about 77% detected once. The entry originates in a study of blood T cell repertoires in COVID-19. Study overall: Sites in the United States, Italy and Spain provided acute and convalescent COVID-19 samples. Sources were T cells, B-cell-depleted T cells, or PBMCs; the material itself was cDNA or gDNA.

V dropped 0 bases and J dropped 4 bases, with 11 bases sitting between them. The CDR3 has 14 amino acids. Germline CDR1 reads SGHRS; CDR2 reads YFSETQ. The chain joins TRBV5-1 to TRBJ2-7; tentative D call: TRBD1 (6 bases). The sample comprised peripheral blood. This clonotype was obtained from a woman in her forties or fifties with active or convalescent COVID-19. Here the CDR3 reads CASSLDRVLYEQYF. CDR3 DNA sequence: TGCGCCAGCAGCTTGGACAGGGTATTGTACGAGCAGTACTTC.